The present T cell receptor beta chain was sequenced within a study of post-analysis software for immune sequencing data (dated by TCRdb to the mid-2010s). Study-level background: Recorded disease courses included relapsing-remitting, secondary progressive and progressive-relapsing multiple sclerosis, with some patients lacking subtype annotation. Patient repertoires were compared against roughly 10 previously published healthy control repertoires from donors aged roughly 6 to 28 years. A subset of samples was prepared in parallel using single-end sample barcoding, then pooled and co-amplified after Illumina adapter ligation. The research as a whole found: Direct clustering with F measure revealed strong co-clustering of samples prepared in the same batch, which led to a batch-effect correction. The multiple sclerosis patient group was slightly younger than the control group. Patients showed significantly higher frequencies than controls for a few TRBV segments, among them TRBV5-6, TRBV5-1 and TRBV20-1. Compared with controls, multiple sclerosis patients had significantly lower normalized Chao1 diversity, a finding suggesting substantial peripheral T-cell clonal expansion.

TCR beta repertoires were profiled from peripheral blood of approximately 13 young patients with multiple sclerosis to demonstrate the VDJtools post-analysis software. The multiple sclerosis patients were children and adolescents ranging in age from about 6 to 16 years. With regard to this clonotype: The antigen it binds to is not known. Within one base of it there is no much larger clone, and no base qualities were kept.

The germline V gene provides CDR1 SGHRS and CDR2 YFSETQ. The CDR3, cysteine through phenylalanine, is 12 amino acids long. The read is trimmed to its CDR3 DNA, 36 bases read in frame from base 1. V is cut by 0 bases and J by 5 bases, and the space between the germline ends is 6 bases. Receptors were amplified or captured by PCR. Sequencing used an Illumina HiSeq 2500. To reduce PCR and sequencing biases, unique molecular identifiers were built into the TCR beta cDNA libraries. Some 500,000 cDNA molecules were obtained per 1 to 10 million input T cells, so each molecule approximated one T cell. The same protocol used for the earlier healthy control dataset was applied to prepare and sequence the patient libraries. Samples belonging to the same batch were prepared together, multiplexed and sequenced on a shared HiSeq lane. As for the authors' bioinformatics: Raw barcoded reads were processed with MIGEC, discarding single-read molecular identifier groups before consensus assembly and CDR3 extraction. VDJtools was used for post-analysis of the clonotype tables, and diversity was normalized by down-sampling every dataset to the size of the smallest sample. Repertoire overlap clustering matched CDR3 amino acid but not nucleotide sequences to correct batch-related cross-sample contamination. The public reads were reprocessed in TCRdb via fastp at Q25 and MiXCR, keeping in-frame beta chains. A single entry per CDR3 protein holds the most common genes and DNA from its merged rows. In this record, the V and J calls reflect TCRdb's handling and not the investigators' own analysis. Counted in this sample were around 700,000 distinct CDR3 sequences; 55% to 60% of them appeared once. The ten top clones hold around 11% of the sample.

This clonotype was obtained from a girl aged 2-10 years with multiple sclerosis. Sequenced sample: blood. Recombination joined TRBV5-1 with TRBJ2-7, with the D gene call left open. The sequenced DNA: TGCGCCAGCAGCTTGGTTCCCGACGAGCAGTACTTC. It encodes CASSLVPDEQYF.